This TCR beta chain was documented in a study of blood T cell repertoires in COVID-19. The wider study: From T cells, B-cell-depleted T cells, or PBMCs came the material, which was cDNA or gDNA.

Patients at the Seattle site were enrolled during active infection and followed longitudinally. Study processing details: The authors estimated nucleated cell counts from reference gene primer amplification. This table comes from immunoSEQ multiplex PCR, and its TCRdb copy is limited to in-frame clones, with some not included. The V and J calls and clone size come from that table; D and trimming were worked out from the DNA. The table has around 180,000 clones, 80% to 90% seen once. V trimming: 4 bases; J trimming: 8 bases; junction bases outside the gene matches: 7. The CDR3 runs to 15 residues. Germline assignment: CDR1 LNHDA and CDR2 SQIVND (reference sequence).

The receptor comes from a woman over 75 with COVID-19, enrolled during active disease. This chain uses TRBV19 with TRBJ2-2; 10 bases are shared with TRBD2. Sequencing was performed on peripheral blood. The CDR3 loop is CASSTTSGPIGELFF. The CDR3 DNA reads TGTGCCAGTAGTACGACTAGCGGGCCTATTGGGGAGCTGTTTTTT.